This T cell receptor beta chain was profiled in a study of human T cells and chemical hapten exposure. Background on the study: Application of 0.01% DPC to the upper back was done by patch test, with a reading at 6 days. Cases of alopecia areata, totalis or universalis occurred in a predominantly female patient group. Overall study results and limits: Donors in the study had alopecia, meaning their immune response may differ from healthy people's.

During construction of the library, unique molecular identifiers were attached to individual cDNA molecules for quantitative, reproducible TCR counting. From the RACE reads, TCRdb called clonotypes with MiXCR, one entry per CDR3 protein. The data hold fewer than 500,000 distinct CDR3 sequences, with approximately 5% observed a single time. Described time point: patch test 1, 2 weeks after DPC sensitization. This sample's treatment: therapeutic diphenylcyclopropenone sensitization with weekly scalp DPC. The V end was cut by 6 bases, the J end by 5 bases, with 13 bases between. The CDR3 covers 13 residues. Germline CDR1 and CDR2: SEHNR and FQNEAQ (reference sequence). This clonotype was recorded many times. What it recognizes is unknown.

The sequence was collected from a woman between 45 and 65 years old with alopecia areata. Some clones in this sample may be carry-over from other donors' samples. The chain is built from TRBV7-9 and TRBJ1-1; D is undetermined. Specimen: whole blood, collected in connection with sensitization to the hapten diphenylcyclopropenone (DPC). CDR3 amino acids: CASSQAEWTEAFF. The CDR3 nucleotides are TGTGCCAGCAGTCAAGCTGAGTGGACTGAAGCTTTCTTT.